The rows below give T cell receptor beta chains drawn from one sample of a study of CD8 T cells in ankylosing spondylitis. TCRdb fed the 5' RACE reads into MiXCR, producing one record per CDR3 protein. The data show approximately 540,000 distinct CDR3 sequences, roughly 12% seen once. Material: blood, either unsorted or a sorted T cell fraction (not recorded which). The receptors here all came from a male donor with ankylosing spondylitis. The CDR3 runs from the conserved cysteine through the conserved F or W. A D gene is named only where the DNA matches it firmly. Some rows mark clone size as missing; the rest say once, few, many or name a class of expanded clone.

CDR3aa: CASILRVGAQPEAFF
CDR3nt: TGTGCCAGTATCCTGAGAGTAGGGGCCCAGCCTGAAGCTTTCTTT
v_gene: TRBV19
abundance: few
j_gene: TRBJ1-1
d_gene: NA

CDR3aa: CASSLAQGQAAVGGYTF
CDR3nt: TGTGCCAGCAGCTTGGCGCAGGGACAGGCTGCCGTAGGGGGCTACACCTTC
v_gene: TRBV7-9
abundance: few
j_gene: TRBJ1-2
d_gene: TRBD1

CDR3aa: CASSQPGNEQFF
CDR3nt: TGTGCCAGCAGCCAACCGGGAAATGAGCAGTTCTTC
v_gene: TRBV3-1
abundance: many
j_gene: TRBJ2-1
d_gene: NA

CDR3aa: CASSQVGTPSEQYF
CDR3nt: TGTGCCAGCAGCCAAGTTGGGACGCCCTCGGAGCAGTACTTC
v_gene: TRBV3-1
abundance: few
j_gene: TRBJ2-7
d_gene: NA

CDR3aa: CASSGGGNQETQYF
CDR3nt: TGTGCCAGCAGTGGTGGAGGGAATCAAGAGACCCAGTACTTC
v_gene: TRBV6-1
abundance: NA
j_gene: TRBJ2-5
d_gene: NA

CDR3aa: CASSQRLAGGPNNLNEQFF
CDR3nt: TGCGCCAGCAGCCAACGACTAGCGGGAGGGCCGAACAATCTCAATGAGCAGTTCTTC
v_gene: TRBV4-1
abundance: NA
j_gene: TRBJ2-1
d_gene: TRBD2

CDR3aa: CASSLSVGLAGVLTYNEQFF
CDR3nt: TGTGCCAGCAGCTTGAGTGTGGGACTAGCGGGAGTTCTAACCTACAATGAGCAGTTCTTC
v_gene: TRBV5-6
abundance: NA
j_gene: TRBJ2-1
d_gene: TRBD2

CDR3aa: CASSLEGREKLFF
CDR3nt: TGCGCCAGCAGCTTGGAAGGGCGTGAAAAACTGTTTTTT
v_gene: TRBV5-1
abundance: few
j_gene: TRBJ1-4
d_gene: NA

CDR3aa: CATRLSGTGTFYTF
CDR3nt: TGTGCCACCAGACTCTCCGGGACGGGCACATTCTACACCTTC
v_gene: TRBV6-1
abundance: few
j_gene: TRBJ1-2
d_gene: NA

CDR3aa: CASSLRKSTPNTGELFF
CDR3nt: TGCGCCAGCAGCTTACGAAAGAGCACACCGAACACCGGGGAGCTGTTTTTT
v_gene: TRBV5-1
abundance: NA
j_gene: TRBJ2-2
d_gene: NA

CDR3aa: CASSPKVGTQYF
CDR3nt: TGTGCCAGCAGCCCTAAGGTCGGCACGCAGTATTTT
v_gene: TRBV3-1
abundance: few
j_gene: TRBJ2-3
d_gene: NA

CDR3aa: CASSLRAGSPLHF
CDR3nt: TGTGCCAGCAGTCTAAGGGCAGGTTCACCCCTCCACTTT
v_gene: TRBV12-3/TRBV12-4
abundance: NA
j_gene: TRBJ1-6
d_gene: NA

CDR3aa: CSASVLRRGEQYF
CDR3nt: TGCAGTGCTAGCGTTTTGCGGAGGGGCGAGCAGTACTTC
v_gene: TRBV20-1
abundance: few
j_gene: TRBJ2-7
d_gene: NA

CDR3aa: CSVALGQGSYNEQFF
CDR3nt: TGCAGCGTTGCCCTTGGACAGGGGTCCTACAATGAGCAGTTCTTC
v_gene: TRBV29-1
abundance: few
j_gene: TRBJ2-1
d_gene: TRBD1

CDR3aa: CSVPTSAGETQYF
CDR3nt: TGCAGTGTCCCGACTAGCGCTGGAGAGACCCAGTACTTC
v_gene: TRBV20-1
abundance: few
j_gene: TRBJ2-5
d_gene: TRBD2

CDR3aa: CATSDPTTGEGYTF
CDR3nt: TGTGCCACCAGTGACCCGACGACAGGGGAAGGCTACACCTTC
v_gene: TRBV24-1
abundance: few
j_gene: TRBJ1-2
d_gene: TRBD1

CDR3aa: CASRDLWTGSTDTQYF
CDR3nt: TGTGCCAGCAGGGACTTATGGACAGGGAGCACAGATACGCAGTATTTT
v_gene: TRBV2
abundance: NA
j_gene: TRBJ2-3
d_gene: TRBD1

CDR3aa: CATSDYTRGEQFF
CDR3nt: TGTGCCACCAGTGATTATACCAGGGGTGAGCAGTTCTTC
v_gene: TRBV24-1
abundance: NA
j_gene: TRBJ2-1
d_gene: NA

CDR3aa: CASSRGGGTNEQFF
CDR3nt: TGTGCCAGCAGCCGGGGAGGAGGCACCAATGAGCAGTTCTTC
v_gene: TRBV11-3
abundance: few
j_gene: TRBJ2-1
d_gene: NA

CDR3aa: CASSPPSHRTNTGELFF
CDR3nt: TGTGCCAGCTCACCACCGTCCCACAGGACGAACACCGGGGAGCTGTTTTTT
v_gene: TRBV18
abundance: few
j_gene: TRBJ2-2
d_gene: NA

CDR3aa: CSARGRQFSSTDTQYF
CDR3nt: TGCAGTGCTAGAGGCCGACAGTTTTCTAGCACAGATACGCAGTATTTT
v_gene: TRBV20-1
abundance: few
j_gene: TRBJ2-3
d_gene: NA

CDR3aa: CSARGSGRGYNEQFF
CDR3nt: TGCAGTGCTAGAGGGAGCGGGAGAGGGTACAATGAGCAGTTCTTC
v_gene: TRBV20-1
abundance: many
j_gene: TRBJ2-1
d_gene: TRBD2

CDR3aa: CASKVRGDYGYTF
CDR3nt: TGTGCCAGCAAAGTCAGGGGGGACTATGGCTACACCTTC
v_gene: TRBV6-1
abundance: few
j_gene: TRBJ1-2
d_gene: TRBD1

CDR3aa: CASRGPYNEQFF
CDR3nt: TGTGCCAGCAGAGGGCCCTACAATGAGCAGTTCTTC
v_gene: TRBV5-4
abundance: few
j_gene: TRBJ2-1
d_gene: NA

CDR3aa: CASSLSTGNGYTF
CDR3nt: TGTGCCAGCAGCTTATCGACAGGGAATGGCTACACCTTC
v_gene: TRBV7-2
abundance: NA
j_gene: TRBJ1-2
d_gene: TRBD1

CDR3aa: CASSEGGTSGWGYQETQYF
CDR3nt: TGTGCCAGCAGTGAAGGGGGGACTAGCGGATGGGGGTACCAAGAGACCCAGTACTTC
v_gene: TRBV6-1
abundance: NA
j_gene: TRBJ2-5
d_gene: TRBD2

CDR3aa: CASSPGRISYEQYF
CDR3nt: TGTGCCAGCTCACCAGGCAGAATTTCCTACGAGCAGTACTTC
v_gene: TRBV18
abundance: few
j_gene: TRBJ2-7
d_gene: NA

CDR3aa: CSAREDRTSTDTQYF
CDR3nt: TGCAGTGCTAGGGAGGACAGAACTAGCACAGATACGCAGTATTTT
v_gene: TRBV20-1
abundance: NA
j_gene: TRBJ2-3
d_gene: NA

CDR3aa: CAAQAYGSETGELFF
CDR3nt: TGTGCCGCCCAAGCCTACGGGAGCGAGACCGGGGAGCTGTTTTTT
v_gene: TRBV3-1
abundance: many
j_gene: TRBJ2-2
d_gene: NA

CDR3aa: CSASRSASQPQHF
CDR3nt: TGCAGTGCTAGCAGGTCCGCAAGTCAGCCCCAGCATTTT
v_gene: TRBV20-1
abundance: NA
j_gene: TRBJ1-5
d_gene: NA

CDR3aa: CASSLYSGDTEAFF
CDR3nt: TGCGCCAGCAGCTTGTATTCAGGGGACACTGAAGCTTTCTTT
v_gene: TRBV5-1
abundance: NA
j_gene: TRBJ1-1
d_gene: NA

CDR3aa: CASSRDGARYGYTF
CDR3nt: TGCGCCAGCAGCCGGGACGGCGCGAGGTATGGCTACACCTTC
v_gene: TRBV5-1
abundance: NA
j_gene: TRBJ1-2
d_gene: NA

CDR3aa: CSARDHETPYTGELFF
CDR3nt: TGCAGTGCTAGAGATCATGAGACACCGTACACCGGGGAGCTGTTTTTT
v_gene: TRBV20-1
abundance: NA
j_gene: TRBJ2-2
d_gene: NA

CDR3aa: CASSVPPHRDTQYF
CDR3nt: TGTGCCAGCAGTGTACCCCCACACAGAGATACGCAGTATTTT
v_gene: TRBV2
abundance: NA
j_gene: TRBJ2-3
d_gene: NA

CDR3aa: CASSSRLAGTQETQYF
CDR3nt: TGTGCCAGCAGCTCCAGACTAGCGGGAACCCAAGAGACCCAGTACTTC
v_gene: TRBV7-8
abundance: NA
j_gene: TRBJ2-5
d_gene: TRBD2

CDR3aa: CSAGDTRGGYTF
CDR3nt: TGCAGTGCTGGGGACACCCGAGGCGGCTACACCTTC
v_gene: TRBV20-1
abundance: NA
j_gene: TRBJ1-2
d_gene: NA

CDR3aa: CASSFTSGSSETQYF
CDR3nt: TGTGCCAGCAGTTTTACTAGCGGGAGTTCAGAGACCCAGTACTTC
v_gene: TRBV3-1
abundance: few
j_gene: TRBJ2-5
d_gene: TRBD2

CDR3aa: CASSPKVGGALAKNIQYF
CDR3nt: TGTGCCAGCAGCCCGAAGGTGGGAGGGGCTTTAGCCAAAAACATTCAGTACTTC
v_gene: TRBV5-6
abundance: NA
j_gene: TRBJ2-4
d_gene: TRBD2

CDR3aa: CASSQERMNNEQFF
CDR3nt: TGTGCCAGCAGCCAAGAGAGGATGAACAATGAGCAGTTCTTC
v_gene: TRBV3-1
abundance: NA
j_gene: TRBJ2-1
d_gene: NA

CDR3aa: CASSTETEQFF
CDR3nt: TGTGCCAGCAGTACGGAGACTGAGCAGTTCTTC
v_gene: TRBV2
abundance: few
j_gene: TRBJ2-1
d_gene: NA

CDR3aa: CATSRAREYNEQFF
CDR3nt: TGTGCCACCAGCAGAGCCCGAGAGTACAATGAGCAGTTCTTC
v_gene: TRBV15
abundance: NA
j_gene: TRBJ2-1
d_gene: NA

CDR3aa: CTGGEGAYNEQFF
CDR3nt: TGCACCGGAGGGGAAGGGGCCTACAATGAGCAGTTCTTC
v_gene: TRBV29-1
abundance: NA
j_gene: TRBJ2-1
d_gene: NA

CDR3aa: CASRTGLAEAFF
CDR3nt: TGTGCCAGCAGGACAGGGCTAGCTGAAGCTTTCTTT
v_gene: TRBV5-6
abundance: NA
j_gene: TRBJ1-1
d_gene: TRBD1

CDR3aa: CSARDRAEGWDTQYF
CDR3nt: TGCAGTGCTAGAGATCGGGCAGAGGGATGGGATACGCAGTATTTT
v_gene: TRBV20-1
abundance: NA
j_gene: TRBJ2-3
d_gene: NA

CDR3aa: CASSLETGLTDTQYF
CDR3nt: TGTGCCAGCAGCCTAGAGACAGGCCTGACAGATACGCAGTATTTT
v_gene: TRBV14
abundance: NA
j_gene: TRBJ2-3
d_gene: NA

CDR3aa: CSAWAVYGYTF
CDR3nt: TGCAGTGCTTGGGCAGTATATGGCTACACCTTC
v_gene: TRBV20-1
abundance: many
j_gene: TRBJ1-2
d_gene: NA

CDR3aa: CSARAPTGLVTQYF
CDR3nt: TGCAGTGCTAGAGCCCCGACAGGGTTGGTGACCCAGTACTTC
v_gene: TRBV20-1
abundance: NA
j_gene: TRBJ2-5
d_gene: TRBD1

CDR3aa: CSARVAGGSSSYNEQFF
CDR3nt: TGCAGTGCTAGAGTAGCGGGAGGTTCAAGCTCCTACAATGAGCAGTTCTTC
v_gene: TRBV20-1
abundance: NA
j_gene: TRBJ2-1
d_gene: TRBD2

CDR3aa: CASSFLTSGAADEQFF
CDR3nt: TGCGCCAGCAGCTTCCTGACTAGCGGGGCGGCCGATGAGCAGTTCTTC
v_gene: TRBV5-1
abundance: many
j_gene: TRBJ2-1
d_gene: TRBD2

CDR3aa: CSAPHRGSTGELFF
CDR3nt: TGCAGTGCCCCCCACCGGGGGTCCACCGGGGAGCTGTTTTTT
v_gene: TRBV20-1
abundance: few
j_gene: TRBJ2-2
d_gene: NA